This T cell receptor (beta chain) was profiled in a study of blood T cell repertoires in COVID-19. Study details: T cells, B-cell-depleted T cells, or PBMCs supplied cDNA or gDNA.

Original data processing: Reference gene primers were amplified, and this amplification served to estimate nucleated cell counts. Measured with immunoSEQ multiplex PCR; TCRdb has only the in-frame clones, and not every one. V, J and clone size reflect that table, while D and trimming were determined from the DNA. Here the sample spans around 93,000 clones, 90% being singletons. Germline V gives CDR1 MNHEY, CDR2 SVGEGT. This CDR3 spans 15 amino acids. Seattle researchers signed up patients amid active infection and tracked them longitudinally. Notes on this clone: Compared with germline, one end of the junction differs, possibly owing to a read error.

The specimen was peripheral blood. The sequence derives from a man between 18 and 29 years old with COVID-19, enrolled during active disease. The chain joins TRBV6-2 or TRBV6-3 to TRBJ1-4; D gene unclear. The CDR3: CASSPRPIRREKLLF. The CDR3 DNA reads as TGTGCCAGCAGTCCCCGACCGATCCGGCGGGAAAAACTGCTTTTT.